The 25 T cell receptor beta chains presented below share a single source sample, sequenced in a study of T cell responses to AZD1222 COVID-19 vaccine. Method: immunoSEQ multiplex PCR; TCRdb's copy keeps in-frame clones and lacks some. In the table there are approximately 140,000 clones, 90% of which are singletons. The specimen comprised peripheral blood, sampled 28 days after the second AZD1222 dose. The origin of the receptors is an adult who received the AZD1222 COVID-19 vaccine.

The chain recombines TRBV30 with TRBJ1-4; D is perhaps TRBD1 (5 bases). CDR1 GTSNPN and CDR2 SVGIG come from the germline V gene (reference sequence). This CDR3 contains 14 residues. V was pared by 5 bases and J by 6 bases, with 16 bases between. The CDR3: CAWAVQERDEKLFF. For the CDR3, the DNA is TGTGCCTGGGCGGTACAGGAAAGGGATGAAAAACTGTTTTTT. Complete variable domain (other parts from reference TRBV30 and TRBJ1-4): SQTIHQWPATLVQPVGSPLSLECTVEGTSNPNLYWYRQAAGRGLQLLFYSVGIGQISSEVPQNLSASRPQDRQFILSSKKLLLSDSGFYLCAWAVQERDEKLFFGSGTQLSVL.

This sequence joins TRBV6-2 or TRBV6-3 and TRBJ2-5, with D perhaps TRBD2 (5 bases). The V and J ends lost 6 bases and 4 bases respectively, with 18 bases between them. There are 15 residues in the CDR3. Germline V lookup: CDR1 MNHEY, CDR2 SVGEGT. Here the CDR3 reads CASSNTRADLETQYF. The DNA of the CDR3 is TGTGCCAGCAGCAATACACGAGCGGACTTAGAGACCCAGTACTTC.

This chain connects TRBV27 to TRBJ2-7; either TRBD1 or TRBD2 may fit D (5 bases each). This CDR3 contains 13 residues. The V end lost 5 bases, the J end lost 6 bases, and 14 bases lay between the germline ends. Germline V gene data show CDR1 as MNHEY and CDR2 as SMNVEV (reference sequence). The CDR3 region is CASSRGRPTEQYF. Written as DNA, the CDR3 is TGTGCCAGCAGTCGGGGCCGACCAACCGAGCAGTACTTC.

V is TRBV11-2 and J is TRBJ1-5; D not resolved. CDR1 and CDR2 (germline): SGHAT, FQNNGV. This CDR3 is built from 13 residues. V dropped 0 bases and J dropped 3 bases, with 3 bases sitting between them. For the CDR3, the DNA is TGTGCCAGCAGCTTAGACGCCAATCAGCCCCAGCATTTT. Translated, it gives CASSLDANQPQHF.

The chain joins TRBV5-1 to TRBJ1-2; 9 bases align to TRBD1. From germline, CDR1 is SGHRS and CDR2 YFSETQ. The CDR3 runs 14 residues. The junction had 4 bases not matched to a gene; V was cut back by 4 bases and J by 3 bases. As DNA, the CDR3 is TGCGCCAGCAGCCCCGGACAGGGGCACTATGGCTACACCTTC. As protein: CASSPGQGHYGYTF.

This chain links TRBV5-1 with TRBJ2-3; 9 nucleotides line up with TRBD2. Germline lookup yields CDR1 SGHRS and CDR2 YFSETQ. V shed 2 bases, J shed 3 bases, and the junction held 7 bases outside the gene matches. This CDR3 region has 16 residues. CDR3 bases: TGCGCCAGCAGCTTATCTAGCGGGATTGGGACAGATACGCAGTATTTT. Amino acid sequence: CASSLSSGIGTDTQYF.

J is TRBJ2-6 and V is TRBV11-2; D unresolved. V lost 0 bases and J 0 bases, leaving 12 bases between the germline ends. The CDR3 length is 18 residues. In germline, CDR1 is SGHAT, CDR2 FQNNGV. The CDR3 protein is CASSLDRVPYSGANVLTF. The CDR3 nucleotides read TGTGCCAGCAGCTTAGATCGGGTCCCGTACTCTGGGGCCAACGTCCTGACTTTC.

The chain carries TRBV5-1 and TRBJ2-1, with TRBD1 matching over 11 bases. Losses at the gene ends were 4 bases for V and 9 bases for J; bases not matched to a gene: 3. Looked up from germline, CDR1 is SGHRS and CDR2 is YFSETQ. There are 13 residues in the CDR3. CDR3 amino acids: CASSGQGAGEQFF. DNA of the CDR3: TGCGCCAGCAGCGGACAGGGGGCGGGTGAGCAGTTCTTC.

The rearrangement uses TRBV21-1 and TRBJ2-1; the tabulated D call, TRBD2, remains unverified against the DNA. TRBV21-1 has pseudogene status. There are 15 residues in the CDR3. CDR3 in DNA: TGTGCCACCCGTTTCCCTAGCGGGCGCTACAATGAGCAGTTCTTC. This codes for CATRFPSGRYNEQFF.

This chain joins TRBV12-3 or TRBV12-4 and TRBJ1-1; D is unclear. Between the trimmed V and J ends, which lost 2 bases and 6 bases, there was a span of 10 bases. The CDR3 covers 13 residues. Here the CDR3 reads CASSLRAVPEAFF. The CDR3 nucleotides read TGTGCCAGCAGTTTAAGGGCCGTACCTGAAGCTTTCTTT.

J is TRBJ2-5 and V is TRBV30; 10 nucleotides agree with TRBD2. Germline lookup yields CDR1 GTSNPN and CDR2 SVGIG (reference sequence). J lost 5 bases, V lost 3 bases, and 3 bases had no gene match. This CDR3 region has 13 residues. CDR3 residues: CAWSSGREETQYF. The CDR3 DNA reads as TGTGCCTGGAGCAGCGGGAGGGAGGAGACCCAGTACTTC.

The gene calls are TRBV5-6 and TRBJ2-7; unclear D gene. Germline V gene sequence: CDR1 SGHDT, CDR2 YYEEEE. Trimming shortened V by 4 bases and J by 6 bases, and 14 bases separated the two germline ends. The CDR3 totals 13 residues. The CDR3 region is CASSELPPTEQYF. The CDR3 region has the DNA TGTGCCAGCAGCGAGCTTCCCCCTACCGAGCAGTACTTC.

This clone turned up a few times. The V gene is TRBV3-1 (or the pseudogene TRBV3-2), the J gene TRBJ2-1; 8 bases line up with TRBD2. The trim removed 0 bases at V and 2 bases at J, leaving 3 bases unmatched. CDR3 length: 16 residues. Germline V lookup: CDR1 LGHDT, CDR2 YNNKEL (reference sequence). The CDR3 DNA reads as TGTGCCAGCAGCCAAGAGCGACTAGCGCCCTACAATGAGCAGTTCTTC. It is translated as CASSQERLAPYNEQFF.

The chain uses TRBV7-9 and TRBJ1-2; D is undetermined. CDR3 size: 17 residues. The V and J ends lost 5 bases and 6 bases respectively, with 25 bases between them. The germline CDR1 and CDR2 sequences are SEHNR and FQNEAQ (reference sequence). CDR3 DNA: TGTGCCAGCAGCCCGGCCGGGTCCACCTTATTATTACATGGCTACACCTTC. Protein: CASSPAGSTLLLHGYTF.

This clone was seen only once. The rearrangement links TRBV11-2 to TRBJ2-1, with 7 bases that match TRBD2. Germline V gene data show CDR1 as SGHAT and CDR2 as FQNNGV. The junction had 4 bases not matched to a gene; V was cut back by 1 base and J by 13 bases. This CDR3 has 12 amino acids. Written as DNA, the CDR3 is TGTGCCAGCAGCTTAGGCGAGCGGGGACAGTTCTTC. Its translation is CASSLGERGQFF.

CDR3 nucleotides: TGCGCCAGCAGCTTGGATCGTGTAGCGAGCAATGAGCAGTTCTTC. It translates to CASSLDRVASNEQFF. The rearrangement uses TRBV5-1 and TRBJ2-1; possibly TRBD2 for D (5 bases). CDR1 and CDR2 from the germline V gene are SGHRS and YFSETQ. V was trimmed by 0 bases and J by 6 bases, leaving 13 bases between them. This CDR3 has 15 residues.

The J gene is TRBJ2-7, the V gene TRBV4-2, with D perhaps TRBD1 or TRBD2 (7 bases each). The V and J ends lost 7 bases and 3 bases respectively, with 16 bases between them. From germline, CDR1 is LGHNA and CDR2 YNFKEQ. This CDR3 has 14 residues. The CDR3 DNA reads TGTGCCAGCAAAAGGGGGCTAGCGGACTACGAGCAGTACTTC. Its protein is CASKRGLADYEQYF.

The table lists this clone with a count of one. The chain carries TRBV7-9 and TRBJ2-7; 11 bases map to TRBD2. This CDR3 has 15 amino acids. V was clipped by 6 bases and J by 1 base; unmatched bases: 5. Germline CDR1 and CDR2: SEHNR and FQNEAQ (reference sequence). CDR3 DNA sequence: TGTGCCAGCAGTTCAAGACTAGCGGGGTCCTACGAGCAGTACTTC. It translates to CASSSRLAGSYEQYF.

The V and J genes are TRBV10-3 and TRBJ2-5; D ambiguous. Germline V lookup: CDR1 ENHRY, CDR2 SYGVKD. V was shortened by 8 bases and J by 3 bases, with 13 bases between the two germline ends. The length of the CDR3 is 13 residues. The CDR3 protein is CAISTNQEETQYF. The CDR3 DNA reads as TGTGCCATCTCGACAAACCAGGAAGAGACCCAGTACTTC.

This chain uses TRBV6-4 with TRBJ2-7; maybe TRBD1 (6 bases). Germline V gene sequence: CDR1 MRHNA, CDR2 SNTAGT. This CDR3 is built from 15 residues. V was pared by 7 bases and J by 3 bases, with 19 bases between. The CDR3 protein is CASIHGRGPGYEQYF. CDR3 in DNA: TGTGCCAGCATTCACGGCAGGGGCCCGGGCTACGAGCAGTACTTC.

A single count supports this clone. The gene calls are TRBV7-9 and TRBJ2-5, with D maybe TRBD2 (6 bases). V shed 2 bases and J shed 7 bases, with 8 bases lying between them. CDR3 length equals 12 residues. Germline assignment: CDR1 SEHNR and CDR2 FQNEAQ (reference sequence). The CDR3 region has the DNA TGTGCCAGCAGCTTATTGGAGGGGACCCAGTACTTC. Protein: CASSLLEGTQYF. Complete variable domain (other parts from reference TRBV7-9 and TRBJ2-5): DTGVSQNPRHKITKRGQNVTFRCDPISEHNRLYWYRQTLGQGPEFLTYFQNEAQLEKSRLLSDRFSAERPKGSFSTLEIQRTEQGDSAMYLCASSLLEGTQYFGPGTRLLVL.

CDR3 nucleotide sequence: TGTGCCAGCAGCCAAGTTCTACTAGGGGGGAATGAGCAGTTCTTC. Its translation is CASSQVLLGGNEQFF. This chain joins TRBV3-1 (or the pseudogene TRBV3-2) and TRBJ2-1; D tentatively fits TRBD1 or TRBD2 (6 bases each). There are 15 residues in the CDR3. The V end lost 1 base, the J end lost 7 bases, and 14 bases lay between the germline ends. Germline CDR1 LGHDT, CDR2 YNNKEL (reference sequence).

This clone has a single count. V gene TRBV19 combines with J gene TRBJ1-5; D unresolved. Trimming took 7 bases from V and 3 from J, leaving 13 bases between them. The CDR3 is 14 amino acids. Germline-derived CDR1 and CDR2 are LNHDA and SQIVND (reference sequence). The CDR3 DNA reads as TGTGCCAGTACTCCCCGGGCCATCAATCAGCCCCAGCATTTT. This codes for CASTPRAINQPQHF. Full variable domain (missing parts from reference TRBV19 and TRBJ1-5): DGGITQSPKYLFRKEGQNVTLSCEQNLNHDAMYWYRQDPGQGLRLIYYSQIVNDFQKGDIAEGYSVSREKKESFPLTVTSAQKNPTAFYLCASTPRAINQPQHFGDGTRLSIL.

The rearrangement joins TRBV2 to TRBJ2-1; TRBD2 agrees at 8 bases. V gave up 2 bases and J gave up 8 bases; unmatched junction bases: 8. CDR3 size: 15 residues. CDR1 is SNHLY and CDR2 is FYNNEI in the germline V gene. CDR3 in amino acids: CASSEYPGAGDEQFF. In nucleotides, the CDR3 is TGTGCCAGCAGTGAATATCCGGGAGCGGGAGATGAGCAGTTCTTC.

V usage is TRBV7-9 and J usage is TRBJ1-4; D might be TRBD1 (6 bases). Germline V gives CDR1 SEHNR, CDR2 FQNEAQ (reference sequence). The CDR3 totals 14 residues. V was trimmed by 6 bases and J by 8 bases, leaving 16 bases between them. CDR3 sequence (DNA): TGTGCCAGCAGAGCGACAGGCCTAAGGGAAAAACTGTTTTTT. This codes for CASRATGLREKLFF.